The 10 T cell receptor beta chains presented below share a single source sample, sequenced in a study of cytomegalovirus exposure and HLA in healthy donors (dated 2017 in TCRdb). Library construction relied on the immunoSEQ multiplex PCR assay. The multiplex PCR relied on a mix of 60 forward primers for TCR Vbeta segments and 13 reverse primers for TCR Jbeta segments. Sourced from immuneACCESS, this table was stored by TCRdb with only in-frame sequences that have V and J called. A share of the clones is absent; for the studies checked, an unresolved V gene accounts for under half, and the remainder has no known explanation. Present in this sample are roughly 99,000 clones, more than 75% of which were seen just once. The ten top clones hold 2% to 3% of the sample. The sample consisted of PBMCs. These receptors were collected from a man aged 25-40 years in good health and CMV-seropositive.

The V and J genes are TRBV27 and TRBJ1-1, with a tentative D call TRBD1 (5 bases). The CDR3 runs to 15 residues. Germline CDR1 reads MNHEY; CDR2 reads SMNVEV (reference sequence). V lost 3 bases and J lost 4, with 15 bases in between. The DNA for the CDR3 is TGTGCCAGCAGTTTGGGGGGGACCTTGGGCACTGAAGCTTTCTTT. Translating gives CASSLGGTLGTEAFF.

This clone was seen only a few times. The V call is TRBV11-3, the J call TRBJ2-5; D call uncertain. V dropped 5 bases and J dropped 5 bases, with 18 bases sitting between them. The CDR3 spans 15 residues. The germline V gene has CDR1 SGHNT and CDR2 YENEEA. The CDR3 DNA follows: TGTGCCAGCAGCCTCTTTGAACCCCCTCGGGAGACCCAGTACTTC. It is translated as CASSLFEPPRETQYF. Using reference TRBV11-3 and TRBJ2-5 for the parts outside the CDR3, the full variable domain is EAGVVQSPRYKIIEKKQPVAFWCNPISGHNTLYWYLQNLGQGPELLIRYENEEAVDDSQLPKDRFSAERLKGVDSTLKIQPAELGDSAVYLCASSLFEPPRETQYFGPGTRLLVL.

CDR3 DNA: TGTGCCAGTAGTCCTCAGTTTGATTCACCCCTCCACTTT. Translation: CASSPQFDSPLHF. The V call is TRBV19, the J call TRBJ1-6; D unresolved. The CDR3 consists of 13 residues. In germline, CDR1 is LNHDA, CDR2 SQIVND (reference sequence). Trimming cost V 5 bases and J 8 bases, with 10 bases left between them.

The rearrangement links TRBV9 to TRBJ1-4; D call uncertain. From germline, CDR1 is SGDLS and CDR2 YYNGEE. This CDR3 contains 12 residues. V was clipped by 5 bases and J by 8 bases, with 10 bases between them. The CDR3 DNA sequence: TGTGCCAGCAGGTCCGACTCGGAAAAACTGTTTTTT. It yields the protein CASRSDSEKLFF.

The V call is TRBV19, the J call TRBJ2-1, with D possibly matching TRBD1 (6 bases). V was trimmed by 9 bases and J by 0 bases, leaving 15 bases between them. Germline V gene sequence: CDR1 LNHDA, CDR2 SQIVND (reference sequence). The CDR3 is made up of 15 amino acids. CDR3 region: CASIPKGDSYNEQFF. CDR3 in DNA: TGTGCCAGCATACCTAAGGGGGACTCCTACAATGAGCAGTTCTTC.

The chain employs TRBV2 and TRBJ2-7, with D perhaps matching TRBD2 (5 bases). CDR3 size: 14 residues. V was clipped by 7 bases and J by 2 bases, with 15 bases between them. The germline V gene encodes CDR1 SNHLY and CDR2 FYNNEI. In nucleotides, the CDR3 is TGTGCCAGCACTTCCAGGAGACTAACCTACGAGCAGTACTTC. It translates to CASTSRRLTYEQYF.

The rearrangement links TRBV5-4 to TRBJ1-1; 10 bases map to TRBD1. The CDR3 is 17 amino acids. J was trimmed by 1 base and V by 3 bases; bases with no gene match: 9. From germline, CDR1 is SGHNT and CDR2 YYREEE (reference sequence). The DNA for the CDR3 is TGTGCCAGCAGCTCGGACCTCCGACAGGGGGCGAACACTGAAGCTTTCTTT. It yields the protein CASSSDLRQGANTEAFF.

The chain is built from TRBV7-9 and TRBJ2-3; 11 nucleotides line up with TRBD1. Germline lookup yields CDR1 SEHNR and CDR2 FQNEAQ (reference sequence). V lost 0 bases and J lost 0; bases outside the gene matches: 5. The CDR3 extends over 18 amino acids. Here the CDR3 reads CASSLAPGTGGSTDTQYF. For the CDR3, the DNA is TGTGCCAGCAGCTTAGCGCCGGGGACAGGGGGTAGCACAGATACGCAGTATTTT.

V usage is TRBV19 and J usage is TRBJ1-1; D gene uncertain. Trimming shortened V by 7 bases and J by 1 base, and 10 bases separated the two germline ends. This CDR3 spans 13 amino acids. In germline, CDR1 is LNHDA, CDR2 SQIVND (reference sequence). This CDR3 is CASTLGGNTEAFF. CDR3 bases: TGTGCCAGTACCCTCGGAGGGAACACTGAAGCTTTCTTT.

The chain couples TRBV14 to TRBJ2-2; 11 nucleotides line up with TRBD2. Germline CDR1 SGHDN, CDR2 FVKESK. Unmatched junction bases numbered 2, after V lost 5 bases and J lost 0 bases. CDR3 length equals 16 residues. CDR3: CASSLTSGANTGELFF. CDR3 nucleotide sequence: TGTGCCAGCAGCTTGACTAGCGGGGCGAACACCGGGGAGCTGTTTTTT.